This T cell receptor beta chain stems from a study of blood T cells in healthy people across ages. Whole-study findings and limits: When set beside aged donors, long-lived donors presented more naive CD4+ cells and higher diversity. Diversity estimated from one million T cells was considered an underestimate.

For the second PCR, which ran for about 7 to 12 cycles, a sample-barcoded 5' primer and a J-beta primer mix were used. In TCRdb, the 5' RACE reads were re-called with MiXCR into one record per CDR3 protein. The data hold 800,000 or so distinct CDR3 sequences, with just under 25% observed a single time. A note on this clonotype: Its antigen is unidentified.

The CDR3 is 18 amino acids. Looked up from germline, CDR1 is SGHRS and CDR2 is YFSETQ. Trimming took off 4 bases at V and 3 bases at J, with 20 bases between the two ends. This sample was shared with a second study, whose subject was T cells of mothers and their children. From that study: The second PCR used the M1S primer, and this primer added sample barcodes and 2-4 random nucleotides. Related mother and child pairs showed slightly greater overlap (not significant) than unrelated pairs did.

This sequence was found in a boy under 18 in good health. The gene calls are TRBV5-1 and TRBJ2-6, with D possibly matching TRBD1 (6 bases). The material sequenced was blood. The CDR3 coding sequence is TGCGCCAGCAGCCTAAAGACAGGTGAAGGGTTTGGGGCCAACGTCCTGACTTTC. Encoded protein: CASSLKTGEGFGANVLTF.